Below, 23 T cell receptor beta chains from the same sample are listed, as sequenced in a study of T cells after yellow fever vaccination. TCRdb fed the 5' RACE reads into MiXCR, producing one record per CDR3 protein. The sample yields under 300,000 distinct CDR3 sequences, 6.9% seen once. The specimen comprised CD4+ T cells sorted from PBMCs, sampled 15 days after the yellow fever booster vaccination. Receptors originate from a man aged 25 to 40 who received the YFV17D yellow fever vaccine.

In this sample, this clonotype turned up many times. The chain links TRBV6-2 or TRBV6-3 to TRBJ2-1; D is perhaps TRBD2 (6 bases). V lost 5 bases to trimming and J lost 5 bases, with 10 bases between them. This CDR3 has 13 amino acids. CDR1 and CDR2 from the germline V gene are MNHEY and SVGEGT. The CDR3 loop is CASSKRVNNEQFF. The CDR3 region has the DNA TGTGCCAGCAGTAAGCGGGTGAACAATGAGCAGTTCTTC.

Remarks on this clonotype: The CDR3 does not end in the conserved phenylalanine or tryptophan, so this is likely a read error. The limits of the CDR3 on the DNA are not certain, so only TCRdb's listed CDR3 is given. V is TRBV7-9 and J is TRBJ1-1; the table's D call, TRBD1, was not checked against the DNA. Germline loops: CDR1 SEHNR, CDR2 FQNEAQ (reference sequence). A total of 13 residues make up the CDR3, ends included. The CDR3 reads CASSLGSGGLPFL.

Only a few counts were recorded for this clonotype. The chain uses TRBV20-1 and TRBJ2-5; D is ambiguous. Germline CDR1 DFQATT, CDR2 SNEGSKA (reference sequence). V was cut by 3 bases and J by 4 bases, with 18 bases left in between. CDR3 length: 15 amino acids. This CDR3 reads CSASESPGVGETQYF. In DNA form, the CDR3 reads TGCAGTGCTAGCGAGTCGCCGGGCGTGGGAGAGACCCAGTACTTC.

The gene calls are TRBV5-5 and TRBJ2-5; TRBD2 might be the D (6 bases). V lost 3 bases and J 5 bases, leaving 11 bases between the germline ends. This CDR3 has 13 amino acids. Germline V gene data show CDR1 as SGHKS and CDR2 as YYEKEE (reference sequence). DNA for the CDR3: TGTGCCAGCAGCTCGGGACTCTTGGAGACCCAGTACTTC. Its protein product is CASSSGLLETQYF.

This clonotype has ten or more counts. This chain links TRBV29-1 with TRBJ2-2; TRBD1 agrees at 10 bases. Germline CDR1 reads SQVTM; CDR2 reads ANQGSEA. The CDR3 is made up of 14 amino acids. V was clipped by 7 bases and J by 5 bases; unmatched bases: 7. This CDR3 is CSATGQGTTGELFF. Written as DNA, the CDR3 is TGCAGCGCTACGGGACAGGGGACTACCGGGGAGCTGTTTTTT.

This chain uses TRBV28 with TRBJ1-2; TRBD1 matches at 7 bases. In germline, CDR1 is MDHEN, CDR2 SYDVKM. V shed 6 bases, J shed 3 bases, and the junction held 4 bases outside the gene matches. This CDR3 has 13 residues. CDR3 sequence (DNA): TGTGCCAGCAGCATCGACAGGGACTATGGCTACACCTTC. It specifies CASSIDRDYGYTF.

This rearrangement joins TRBV6-2 or TRBV6-3 to TRBJ2-7; 10 bases align to TRBD1. V lost 3 bases to trimming and J lost 1 base; unmatched junction nucleotides: 12. The CDR3 is 18 residues long. Germline CDR1 reads MNHEY; CDR2 reads SVGEGT. DNA of the CDR3: TGTGCCAGCAGTTATGAGAATGTTGGGACAGGGGATTCCTACGAGCAGTACTTC. Its protein is CASSYENVGTGDSYEQYF.

This rearrangement joins TRBV12-3 or TRBV12-4 to TRBJ2-7; TRBD2 agrees at 7 bases. V dropped 1 base and J dropped 6; count of bases not matched to a gene: 9. The CDR3 is 15 amino acids. This CDR3 reads CASSLVYGGTTEQYF. CDR3 sequence (DNA): TGTGCCAGCAGTTTAGTTTACGGCGGGACTACCGAGCAGTACTTC.

V is TRBV5-1 and J is TRBJ1-2, with D uncertain. CDR3 size: 14 residues. Trimming left V 4 bases short and J 3 bases short, with 13 bases between. Germline V gene data show CDR1 as SGHRS and CDR2 as YFSETQ. The CDR3 bases are TGCGCCAGCAGCCCTCCCGACGGTGACTATGGCTACACCTTC. Translated: CASSPPDGDYGYTF.

The chain recombines TRBV5-4 with TRBJ2-7, with 9 bases aligning to TRBD1. CDR1 is SGHNT and CDR2 is YYREEE in the germline V gene (reference sequence). V lost 2 bases to trimming and J lost 5 bases; unmatched junction nucleotides: 8. CDR3 length equals 15 residues. The CDR3 here is CASSFRWDRADEQYF. DNA of the CDR3: TGTGCCAGCAGCTTCCGCTGGGACAGGGCGGACGAGCAGTACTTC.

The chain joins TRBV18 to TRBJ2-3; D unresolved. This CDR3 region has 18 residues. Germline CDR1 and CDR2: KGHSH and LQKENI. The V gene lost 4 bases and the J gene lost 1 base, with 21 bases spanning the gap. The CDR3 region has the DNA TGTGCCAGCTCACTTGACGGAGTTCGGTGGTTGGGCACAGATACGCAGTATTTT. This translates into CASSLDGVRWLGTDTQYF.

The V gene is TRBV12-3 or TRBV12-4, the J gene TRBJ2-7; tentatively, D is TRBD2 (5 bases). Deletions cut 7 bases from V and 7 bases from J, with 17 bases between. The CDR3 runs 13 residues. In nucleotides, the CDR3 is TGTGCCAGCATCGCCGAGGGCTTGGGGGAGCAGTACTTC. Translating gives CASIAEGLGEQYF.

This clonotype was seen only a few times. The rearrangement joins TRBV7-2 to TRBJ2-7; 8 bases align to TRBD2. The junction had 8 bases not matched to a gene; V was cut back by 3 bases and J by 4 bases. The CDR3 loop spans 15 amino acids. The germline V gene has CDR1 SGHTA and CDR2 FQGNSA. CDR3 amino acids: CASSLAPGGQYEQYF. The CDR3 nucleotides read TGTGCCAGCAGCTTGGCCCCGGGGGGGCAATACGAGCAGTACTTC.

A few counts support this clonotype. The J gene is TRBJ1-2, the V gene TRBV6-5; D may be TRBD1 (6 bases). CDR3 length: 16 amino acids. V was trimmed by 2 bases and J by 4 bases, leaving 17 bases between them. Germline CDR1 and CDR2: MNHEY and SVGAGI. CDR3 sequence (DNA): TGTGCCAGCAGTTACGGCCCGATTGAGGACAGCTATGGCTACACCTTC. It yields the protein CASSYGPIEDSYGYTF.

This clonotype appeared a few times. The V gene is TRBV18, the J gene TRBJ2-6, with D perhaps TRBD2 (5 bases). This CDR3 is built from 16 residues. The germline CDR1 and CDR2 sequences are KGHSH and LQKENI. Trimming removed 5 bases at V and 4 bases at J, with 15 bases between. The CDR3 coding sequence is TGTGCCAGCTCAGGACTTCCAAGTCCCGGGGCCAACGTCCTGACTTTC. Residues: CASSGLPSPGANVLTF.

This clonotype has ten or more counts. The chain joins TRBV6-5 to TRBJ2-7, with 7 bases aligning to TRBD2. The CDR3 has 17 amino acids. Germline-derived CDR1 and CDR2 are MNHEY and SVGAGI. The V gene end was trimmed by 6 bases and the J gene end by 0 bases; junction bases not matched to a gene: 14. CDR3 region: CASRSRAGMGDSYEQYF. The DNA for the CDR3 is TGTGCCAGCAGATCCCGAGCGGGGATGGGGGACTCCTACGAGCAGTACTTC.

V gene TRBV5-6 combines with J gene TRBJ2-2; D might be TRBD2 (6 bases). The CDR3 extends over 15 amino acids. Trimming left V 0 bases short and J 2 bases short, with 8 bases between. CDR1 is SGHDT and CDR2 is YYEEEE in the germline V gene. CDR3 DNA: TGTGCCAGCAGCTTGGTCGGGGGAAACACCGGGGAGCTGTTTTTT. Its protein is CASSLVGGNTGELFF.

This clonotype was found many times. The chain couples TRBV19 to TRBJ2-5; D call uncertain. Trimming took 10 bases from V and 4 from J, leaving 22 bases between them. In germline, CDR1 is LNHDA, CDR2 SQIVND (reference sequence). The CDR3 runs to 15 residues. CDR3 loop: CAISPQGIIGETQYF. The CDR3 DNA reads as TGTGCCATCTCCCCACAAGGGATCATCGGAGAGACCCAGTACTTC.

This clonotype has a handful of counts. The chain employs TRBV20-1 and TRBJ1-2; 8 bases map to TRBD1. CDR1 is DFQATT and CDR2 is SNEGSKA in the germline V gene (reference sequence). The CDR3 length is 15 residues. The V gene end was trimmed by 1 base and the J gene end by 4 bases; junction bases not matched to a gene: 8. The CDR3 is CSARVVGQGPYGYTF. The CDR3 bases are TGCAGTGCTAGAGTAGTTGGACAGGGTCCCTATGGCTACACCTTC.

This clonotype was counted at least ten times. V gene TRBV15 combines with J gene TRBJ2-1, with D possibly matching TRBD2 (5 bases). Trimming removed 3 bases from V and 0 bases from J, with 12 bases in between. This CDR3 comprises 16 residues. CDR1 and CDR2 (germline): LNHNV, YYDKDF (reference sequence). The CDR3 spells CATSSYTGSSYNEQFF. Here the CDR3 DNA reads TGTGCCACCAGCAGTTATACGGGGAGCTCCTACAATGAGCAGTTCTTC.

This clonotype was recorded at least ten times. This sequence joins TRBV20-1 and TRBJ2-1; TRBD2 is a possible D gene (5 bases). V was cut by 2 bases and J by 4 bases, with 9 bases left in between. The germline gives CDR1 DFQATT, CDR2 SNEGSKA (reference sequence). The CDR3 has 13 amino acids. The CDR3 bases are TGCAGTGCTAGAAAACTAGATTACAATGAGCAGTTCTTC. Its protein product is CSARKLDYNEQFF.

The CDR3 DNA sequence: TGTGCCAGCAGCTTAGGAGGGTACCCCGGAAACACCATATATTTT. Translating it yields CASSLGGYPGNTIYF. The V and J genes are TRBV7-9 and TRBJ1-3, with D unresolved. The CDR3 contains 15 residues. Between the trimmed V and J ends, which lost 1 base and 4 bases, there was a span of 11 bases. Germline V gene data show CDR1 as SEHNR and CDR2 as FQNEAQ (reference sequence).

The V and J genes are TRBV7-3 and TRBJ1-2; D remains unclear. V lost 2 bases and J 7 bases, leaving 11 bases between the germline ends. The CDR3 extends over 13 amino acids. Germline CDR1 and CDR2: SGHTA and FQGTGA. This chain's CDR3 is CASSLEGLGGYTF. The CDR3 DNA reads TGTGCCAGCAGCTTAGAAGGGCTCGGTGGCTACACCTTC.